These 4 T cell receptor beta chains were all obtained from the same sample, sequenced in a study of identical twins. Each CDR3 protein is one row after TCRdb ran MiXCR on the 5' RACE reads. This sample has approximately 700,000 distinct CDR3 sequences; roughly 6% occur once, and the top ten carry approximately 1.6%. Source material: naive T cells sorted from blood. The source is a man aged 18-30 years in good health.

This chain uses TRBV6-5 with TRBJ2-4, with 9 bases that match TRBD1. Germline loops: CDR1 MNHEY, CDR2 SVGAGI. V dropped 5 bases and J dropped 6; count of bases not matched to a gene: 5. The CDR3 spans 14 residues. DNA for the CDR3: TGTGCCAGCAGTCACGGGACAGGGCCAAACATTCAGTACTTC. This translates into CASSHGTGPNIQYF.

This sequence joins TRBV14 and TRBJ2-1, with 12 bases matching TRBD2. Losses at the gene ends were 4 bases for V and 9 bases for J; bases not matched to a gene: 7. The CDR3 runs to 15 residues. Germline-derived CDR1 and CDR2 are SGHDN and FVKESK. The CDR3 nucleotides read TGTGCCAGCAGCCTAACTAGCGGGAGGTTGGGTGAGCAGTTCTTC. Protein product: CASSLTSGRLGEQFF.

This clonotype was counted ten times or more. This chain uses TRBV15 with TRBJ2-5; D gene ambiguous. V gave up 3 bases and J gave up 5 bases, with 16 bases separating them. The CDR3 extends over 15 amino acids. Germline CDR1 is LNHNV and CDR2 is YYDKDF (reference sequence). The CDR3 bases are TGTGCCACCAGCAGGCGTGGATTGGCGACGGAGACCCAGTACTTC. Its translation is CATSRRGLATETQYF.

This clonotype was seen ten or more times. The rearrangement uses TRBV5-1 and TRBJ2-5; 9 bases align to TRBD1. The V segment lost 3 bases and the J segment 5 bases; nucleotides outside the gene matches: 2. This CDR3 contains 13 residues. The germline V gene has CDR1 SGHRS and CDR2 YFSETQ. CDR3 sequence reads: CASSSGTGETQYF. The CDR3 DNA reads as TGCGCCAGCAGCTCTGGGACAGGGGAGACCCAGTACTTC. Full variable domain (rest looked up from reference TRBV5-1 and TRBJ2-5): KAGVTQTPRYLIKTRGQQVTLSCSPISGHRSVSWYQQTPGQGLQFLFEYFSETQRNKGNFPGRFSGRQFSNSRSEMNVSTLELGDSALYLCASSSGTGETQYFGPGTRLLVL.